Following are 18 T cell receptor beta chains from one sample sequenced in a study of vaccination and CD4 T cells after COVID-19. Oncomine TCR Beta short-read sequencing was applied to DNA from cultured CD4+ T cells. From cultured CD4+ T cells, genomic DNA was extracted. Using its own MiXCR run on the PCR reads, TCRdb lists one record per CDR3 protein. The sample has 7,000 to 9,000 distinct CDR3 sequences; over 30% are singletons. The antigens these receptors bind are not known. Treatment in this sample: approximately nine-day PBMC culture with coronavirus spike peptide pools or control peptides (ViraFEST assay). Collection of the unexposed donor's CD4+ T cells took place before the COVID-19 pandemic (2011-2018). Sequencing used CD4+ T cells from blood, cultured in vitro. These receptors all stem from a human donor in good health.

This clonotype has only one observation. The chain has TRBV9 and TRBJ2-1; D assignment may be TRBD1 or TRBD2 (5 bases each). The V end lost 0 bases, the J end lost 5 bases, and 12 bases lay between the germline ends. The CDR3 has 15 amino acids. Germline V lookup: CDR1 SGDLS, CDR2 YYNGEE. CDR3 sequence: CASSVDQVGDNEQFF. Written as DNA, the CDR3 is TGTGCCAGCAGCGTAGATCAGGTGGGGGACAATGAGCAGTTCTTC.

This clonotype turned up a few times. This chain joins TRBV28 and TRBJ1-2; TRBD1 matches at 8 bases. Germline V gene data show CDR1 as MDHEN and CDR2 as SYDVKM. With 4 bases clipped from V and 4 bases from J, the junction kept 11 bases outside the gene matches. This CDR3 region has 16 residues. CDR3 in DNA: TGTGCCAGCAGTTCACCGGACAGGGCAACGAGCTATGGCTACACCTTC. Translated: CASSSPDRATSYGYTF.

V gene TRBV27 combines with J gene TRBJ2-1; 9 nucleotides agree with TRBD1. The germline V gene has CDR1 MNHEY and CDR2 SMNVEV (reference sequence). The length of the CDR3 is 16 residues. J was trimmed by 7 bases and V by 8 bases; bases with no gene match: 15. In nucleotides, the CDR3 is TGTGCCAGCGCAGAGTCCCTCGGGACAGGGTGGAATGAGCAGTTCTTC. Protein sequence: CASAESLGTGWNEQFF.

The chain couples TRBV27 to TRBJ2-7, with 11 bases fitting TRBD2. This CDR3 region has 16 residues. Germline CDR1 and CDR2: MNHEY and SMNVEV (reference sequence). With V trimmed by 3 bases and J by 3 bases, 7 bases remained unmatched. The CDR3 sequence is CASSFQTSGSSYEQYF. The CDR3 region has the DNA TGTGCCAGCAGTTTCCAAACTAGCGGGAGTAGCTACGAGCAGTACTTC.

The V call is TRBV5-1, the J call TRBJ2-5; weak D call: TRBD1 (5 bases). V was trimmed by 0 bases and J by 7 bases, leaving 7 bases between them. Germline lookup yields CDR1 SGHRS and CDR2 YFSETQ. The CDR3 covers 12 residues. CDR3 protein: CASSLERGTQYF. The DNA of the CDR3 is TGCGCCAGCAGCTTGGAAAGGGGGACCCAGTACTTC.

This clonotype was seen only a few times. The J gene is TRBJ2-3, the V gene TRBV7-2, with D unclear. CDR3 length: 12 residues. The V gene lost 5 bases and the J gene lost 2 bases, with 5 bases spanning the gap. Germline V gene data show CDR1 as SGHTA and CDR2 as FQGNSA. CDR3 coding DNA: TGTGCCAGCAGCCTCTCCACAGATACGCAGTATTTT. Amino acid sequence: CASSLSTDTQYF.

The J gene is TRBJ2-5, the V gene TRBV19; TRBD1 aligns across 12 bases. The V gene's germline CDR1 is LNHDA and CDR2 SQIVND (reference sequence). This CDR3 comprises 19 residues. Losses at the gene ends were 0 bases for V and 5 bases for J; bases not matched to a gene: 13. CDR3 bases: TGTGCCAGTAGTATAGATCCCCCCACCGGGACAGGGGGCAGGGAGACCCAGTACTTC. Translated, it gives CASSIDPPTGTGGRETQYF.

The chain uses TRBV28 and TRBJ1-3; D is unclear. Trimming stripped 5 bases from V and 1 base from J, with 6 bases between. Germline values: CDR1 MDHEN, CDR2 SYDVKM. The CDR3 runs 13 residues. The CDR3 sequence: CASSASSGNTIYF. The CDR3 DNA is TGTGCCAGCAGTGCTTCATCTGGAAACACCATATATTTT. Full variable domain (outside the CDR3, taken from reference TRBV28 and TRBJ1-3): DVKVTQSSRYLVKRTGEKVFLECVQDMDHENMFWYRQDPGLGLRLIYFSYDVKMKEKGDIPEGYSVSREKKERFSLILESASTNQTSMYLCASSASSGNTIYFGEGSWLTVV.

By share of the sample, this clonotype is medium-sized. The chain links TRBV6-1 to TRBJ1-6, with 9 bases lining up with TRBD1. Per the germline V gene, CDR1 is MNHNS and CDR2 is SASEGT. Germline trimming cut 7 bases from V and 5 bases from J; bases unmatched to any gene: 6. There are 15 residues in the CDR3. The CDR3 region is CASTFGTGNNSPLHF. For the CDR3, the DNA is TGTGCCAGCACCTTCGGGACAGGGAATAATTCACCCCTCCACTTT.

V is TRBV2 and J is TRBJ1-5, with D perhaps matching TRBD1 (5 bases). CDR3 length equals 15 residues. Germline V gene lookup returns CDR1 SNHLY and CDR2 FYNNEI. Trimming pared 7 bases from V and 4 bases from J, leaving 17 bases between. The CDR3: CASMDDWGRNQPQHF. In nucleotides, the CDR3 is TGTGCCAGCATGGATGATTGGGGCCGAAATCAGCCCCAGCATTTT.

This chain joins TRBV11-2 and TRBJ1-2; D is perhaps TRBD1 (5 bases). Germline V CDR1 and CDR2: SGHAT, FQNNGV. Deletions cut 1 base from V and 4 bases from J, with 7 bases between. This CDR3 has 13 amino acids. CDR3 protein: CASSLVTVYGYTF. CDR3 bases: TGTGCCAGCAGCTTAGTGACAGTCTATGGCTACACCTTC.

The chain combines TRBV29-1 with TRBJ1-2, with 9 bases matching TRBD1. The CDR3 length is 13 residues. The ends lost 5 bases at V and 7 bases at J; junction bases unmatched: 8. Germline CDR1 and CDR2: SQVTM and ANQGSEA. The chain's CDR3 is CSVSLQGAVGYTF. DNA of the CDR3: TGCAGCGTTAGCCTACAGGGGGCGGTTGGCTACACCTTC.

The chain links TRBV29-1 to TRBJ1-2, with D possibly TRBD1 on 6 matching bases. This CDR3 is 14 amino acids long. The germline V gene encodes CDR1 SQVTM and CDR2 ANQGSEA. V gave up 5 bases and J gave up 1 base, with 14 bases separating them. CDR3 residues: CSVPREGGNYGYTF. CDR3 bases: TGCAGCGTTCCCCGGGAGGGGGGTAACTATGGCTACACCTTC.

The rearrangement uses TRBV11-2 and TRBJ2-1, with D perhaps matching TRBD1 or TRBD2 (5 bases each). CDR1 is SGHAT, CDR2 FQNNGV, per germline. V shed 1 base and J shed 2 bases, with 12 bases lying between them. This CDR3 is 16 amino acids long. As DNA, the CDR3 is TGTGCCAGCAGCTTAGGGGGGAGCGGTCCCTACAATGAGCAGTTCTTC. Protein: CASSLGGSGPYNEQFF.

This clonotype was seen more than once but under ten times. V is TRBV28 and J is TRBJ1-5; D is unclear. Per germline, CDR1 MDHEN and CDR2 SYDVKM. V shed 1 base and J shed 7 bases, with 5 bases lying between them. The CDR3 has 12 amino acids. CDR3 DNA sequence: TGTGCCAGCAGTTTATTCAAACAGCCCCAGCATTTT. Translated: CASSLFKQPQHF.

This clonotype was detected only a few times. The V gene is TRBV27, the J gene TRBJ2-7, with TRBD1 matching over 10 bases. The trim removed 6 bases at V and 4 bases at J, leaving 9 bases unmatched. The CDR3 extends over 15 amino acids. From germline, CDR1 is MNHEY and CDR2 SMNVEV (reference sequence). The CDR3 here is CASRTYRDRGYEQYF. The CDR3 coding sequence is TGTGCCAGCAGGACTTACCGGGACAGGGGATACGAGCAGTACTTC.

This clonotype was recorded a few times. This sequence joins TRBV7-9 and TRBJ1-5; no reliable D call. The CDR3 loop spans 13 amino acids. The germline V and J ends were trimmed by 2 bases and 6 bases, with 8 bases remaining between them. From germline, CDR1 is SEHNR and CDR2 FQNEAQ (reference sequence). This chain's CDR3 is CASSLRDTQPQHF. The CDR3 bases are TGTGCCAGCAGCTTACGAGACACTCAGCCCCAGCATTTT. Full variable domain (outside the CDR3, taken from reference TRBV7-9 and TRBJ1-5): DTGVSQNPRHKITKRGQNVTFRCDPISEHNRLYWYRQTLGQGPEFLTYFQNEAQLEKSRLLSDRFSAERPKGSFSTLEIQRTEQGDSAMYLCASSLRDTQPQHFGDGTRLSIL.

The chain uses TRBV20-1 and TRBJ1-6, with D unclear. In germline, CDR1 is DFQATT, CDR2 SNEGSKA (reference sequence). With 7 bases removed from V and 0 bases from J, the gap between germline ends came to 13 bases. The CDR3 has 15 amino acids. CDR3 sequence: CSVQMGPSYNSPLHF. As DNA, the CDR3 is TGCAGTGTTCAGATGGGCCCCTCCTATAATTCACCCCTCCACTTT.